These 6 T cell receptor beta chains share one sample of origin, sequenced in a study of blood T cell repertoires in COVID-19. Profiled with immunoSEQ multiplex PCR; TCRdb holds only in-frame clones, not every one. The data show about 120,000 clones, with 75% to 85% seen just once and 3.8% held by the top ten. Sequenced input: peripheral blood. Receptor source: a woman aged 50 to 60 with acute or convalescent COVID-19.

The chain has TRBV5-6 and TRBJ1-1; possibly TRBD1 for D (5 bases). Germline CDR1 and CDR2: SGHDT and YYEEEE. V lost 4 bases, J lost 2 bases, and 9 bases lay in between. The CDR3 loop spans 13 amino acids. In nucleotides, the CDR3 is TGTGCCAGCAGCCCCGGGACTAACACTGAAGCTTTCTTT. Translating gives CASSPGTNTEAFF.

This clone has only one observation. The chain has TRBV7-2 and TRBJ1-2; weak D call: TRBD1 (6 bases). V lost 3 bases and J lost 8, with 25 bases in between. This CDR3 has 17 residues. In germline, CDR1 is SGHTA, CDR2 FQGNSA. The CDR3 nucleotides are TGTGCCAGCAGCTTGATTATAGGAAGGACGGGGGGCTGGGGCTACACCTTC. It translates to CASSLIIGRTGGWGYTF.

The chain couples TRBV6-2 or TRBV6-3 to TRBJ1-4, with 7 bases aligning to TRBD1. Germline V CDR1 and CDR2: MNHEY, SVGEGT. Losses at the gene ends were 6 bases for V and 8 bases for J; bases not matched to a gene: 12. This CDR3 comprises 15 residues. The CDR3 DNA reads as TGTGCCAGCAGCCCAACCAGAAGGGGACAGGAAAAACTGTTTTTT. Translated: CASSPTRRGQEKLFF.

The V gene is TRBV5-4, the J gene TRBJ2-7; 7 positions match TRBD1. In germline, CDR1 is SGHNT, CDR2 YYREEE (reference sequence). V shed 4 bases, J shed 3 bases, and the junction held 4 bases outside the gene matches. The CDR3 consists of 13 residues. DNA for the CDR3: TGTGCCAGCAGCCCACGACAGGGCTACGAGCAGTACTTC. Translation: CASSPRQGYEQYF.

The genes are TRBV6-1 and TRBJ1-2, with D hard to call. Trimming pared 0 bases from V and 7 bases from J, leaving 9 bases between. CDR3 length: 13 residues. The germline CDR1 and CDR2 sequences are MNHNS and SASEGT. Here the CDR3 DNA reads TGTGCCAGCAGTGAAGCTGGGAGAACTGGCTACACCTTC. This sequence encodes CASSEAGRTGYTF.

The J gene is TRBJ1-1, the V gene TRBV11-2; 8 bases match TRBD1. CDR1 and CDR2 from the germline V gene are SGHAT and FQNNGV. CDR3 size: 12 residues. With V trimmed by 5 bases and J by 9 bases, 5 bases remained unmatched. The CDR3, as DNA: TGTGCCAGCAGCGCGGGACAGGCGAAAGCTTTCTTT. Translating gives CASSAGQAKAFF.